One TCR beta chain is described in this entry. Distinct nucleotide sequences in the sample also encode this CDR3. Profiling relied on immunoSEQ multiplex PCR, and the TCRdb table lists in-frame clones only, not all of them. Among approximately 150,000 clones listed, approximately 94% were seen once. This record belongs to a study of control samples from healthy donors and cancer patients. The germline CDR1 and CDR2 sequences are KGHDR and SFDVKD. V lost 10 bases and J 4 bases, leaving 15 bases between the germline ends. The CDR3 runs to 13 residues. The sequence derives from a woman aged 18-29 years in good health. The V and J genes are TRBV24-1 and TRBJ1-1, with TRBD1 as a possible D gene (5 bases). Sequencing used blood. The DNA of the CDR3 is TGTGCCACGTCCGGGAGGGGTGGCACTGAAGCTTTCTTT. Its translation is CATSGRGGTEAFF.